What follows are 19 T cell receptor beta chains derived from one specimen sequenced in a study of vaccination effects on CD4 cells after COVID-19. The authors isolated CD4+ T cells after around nine days of culture. The antigens these receptors bind are not known. TCRdb's copy holds only in-frame clones and misses some; the assay was immunoSEQ multiplex PCR. The sample holds 35,000 to 40,000 clones, roughly 74% seen once. The material was CD4+ T cells from PBMCs cultured without peptide, obtained before COVID-19 vaccination. The receptors shown here come from a human donor who received a COVID-19 vaccine.

This chain links TRBV19 with TRBJ2-1; a weak D match, TRBD2 (6 bases). Germline V gene lookup returns CDR1 LNHDA and CDR2 SQIVND (reference sequence). CDR3 length equals 17 residues. Deletions cut 0 bases from V and 4 bases from J, with 16 bases between. The CDR3 loop reads CASSIDFRGYYYNEQFF. For the CDR3, the DNA is TGTGCCAGTAGTATAGATTTTCGGGGGTACTATTACAATGAGCAGTTCTTC.

In this sample, this clone turned up once. J is TRBJ1-2 and V is TRBV15; a possible D gene is TRBD1 (6 bases). The ends were cut back, 0 bases at V and 4 bases at J, with 9 bases in the middle. Germline assignment: CDR1 LNHNV and CDR2 YYDKDF (reference sequence). This CDR3 region has 14 residues. CDR3 loop: CATSRETGTYGYTF. CDR3 DNA: TGTGCCACCAGCAGAGAGACAGGAACCTATGGCTACACCTTC.

There are a few counts of this clone. The CDR3 region is CASSQPGRAYEQYF. CDR3 DNA: TGTGCCAGCAGCCAACCCGGACGGGCCTACGAGCAGTACTTC. The rearrangement uses TRBV3-1 (or the pseudogene TRBV3-2) and TRBJ2-7, with D uncertain. This CDR3 has 14 amino acids. The germline V and J ends were trimmed by 2 bases and 2 bases, with 10 bases remaining between them. CDR1 and CDR2 from the germline V gene are LGHDT and YNNKEL (reference sequence).

V gene TRBV7-6 combines with J gene TRBJ2-1; no clear D. The germline V gene has CDR1 SGHVS and CDR2 FNYEAQ. The CDR3 totals 15 residues. V lost 5 bases to trimming and J lost 7 bases, with 18 bases between them. Written as DNA, the CDR3 is TGTGCCAGCAGCCCTCGCTATCGTACCATGAATGAGCAGTTCTTC. Translation: CASSPRYRTMNEQFF.

The chain joins TRBV19 to TRBJ2-7; 11 positions agree with TRBD2. Germline V gene lookup returns CDR1 LNHDA and CDR2 SQIVND (reference sequence). This CDR3 spans 15 amino acids. V lost 5 bases, J lost 7 bases, and 10 bases stayed unmatched. The CDR3 DNA reads as TGTGCCAGTAGTCCTCCTAGCGGGAGGCGGTGGGAGCAGTACTTC. Translating gives CASSPPSGRRWEQYF.

The chain carries TRBV5-4 and TRBJ1-2; D is perhaps TRBD1 (6 bases). The CDR3 has 13 amino acids. CDR1 is SGHNT and CDR2 is YYREEE in the germline V gene (reference sequence). V lost 0 bases, J lost 8 bases, and 11 bases lay in between. This chain's CDR3 is CASSLGLQGGYTF. CDR3 DNA: TGTGCCAGCAGCTTGGGGCTTCAGGGGGGCTACACCTTC.

The V call is TRBV30, the J call TRBJ1-1, with D possibly being TRBD1 (5 bases). Germline V gene sequence: CDR1 GTSNPN, CDR2 SVGIG (reference sequence). V dropped 4 bases and J dropped 4 bases, with 13 bases sitting between them. This CDR3 comprises 13 residues. DNA of the CDR3: TGTGCCTGGATCCTCGTGGGGGTCACTGAAGCTTTCTTT. This translates into CAWILVGVTEAFF.

This sequence joins TRBV27 and TRBJ1-2; tentative D call: TRBD1 (6 bases). This CDR3 has 15 amino acids. V dropped 0 bases and J dropped 4 bases, with 12 bases sitting between them. CDR1 is MNHEY and CDR2 is SMNVEV in the germline V gene (reference sequence). The CDR3 DNA sequence: TGTGCCAGCAGTTTATCGGCGGACAGCGGCTATGGCTACACCTTC. It translates to CASSLSADSGYGYTF.

This clone was recorded a few times. The chain carries TRBV5-1 and TRBJ2-3; maybe TRBD2 (6 bases). CDR3 length equals 13 residues. Germline lookup yields CDR1 SGHRS and CDR2 YFSETQ. V was pared by 5 bases and J by 6 bases, with 13 bases between. The CDR3 nucleotides read TGCGCCAGCAGGGTGGGTCGGGAGGATACGCAGTATTTT. It specifies CASRVGREDTQYF.

This clone was picked up a small number of times. This sequence joins TRBV19 and TRBJ1-2; D unresolved. V lost 3 bases to trimming and J lost 8 bases, with 22 bases between them. The germline CDR1 and CDR2 sequences are LNHDA and SQIVND (reference sequence). The CDR3 runs 16 residues. Here the CDR3 DNA reads TGTGCCAGTAGTATGGGCGGCAGCCTACGGGCGGGCGGCTACACCTTC. It is translated as CASSMGGSLRAGGYTF.

The chain is built from TRBV5-4 and TRBJ2-3, with a possible D match to TRBD1 (6 bases). The V and J ends lost 5 bases and 1 base respectively, with 14 bases between them. Germline assignment: CDR1 SGHNT and CDR2 YYREEE (reference sequence). This CDR3 is 15 amino acids long. This chain's CDR3 is CASRPDSSRTDTQYF. CDR3 coding DNA: TGTGCCAGCAGACCGGACAGTTCCCGCACAGATACGCAGTATTTT.

This chain links TRBV4-1 with TRBJ1-2; 9 nucleotides align to TRBD1. CDR1 and CDR2 from the germline V gene are MGHRA and YSYEKL. V shed 4 bases, J shed 1 base, and the junction held 1 base outside the gene matches. CDR3 length equals 14 residues. This chain's CDR3 is CASSRTGVNYGYTF. The CDR3 DNA follows: TGCGCCAGCAGCCGGACAGGGGTTAACTATGGCTACACCTTC.

In its sample, this clone was seen a few times. Here the CDR3 reads CASSYSGYGYTF. Written as DNA, the CDR3 is TGTGCCAGCAGTTACTCGGGATATGGCTACACCTTC. The chain employs TRBV6-5 and TRBJ1-2; the D is unclear. The germline gives CDR1 MNHEY, CDR2 SVGAGI. This CDR3 is 12 amino acids long. The V gene lost 0 bases and the J gene lost 5 bases, with 4 bases spanning the gap.

This clone was seen only once. V gene TRBV2 combines with J gene TRBJ1-2; possible D gene TRBD1, 6 bases. The CDR3 sequence is 15 residues long. The V gene's germline CDR1 is SNHLY and CDR2 FYNNEI. V shed 2 bases and J shed 4 bases, with 14 bases lying between them. In DNA form, the CDR3 reads TGTGCCAGCAGTGAATTCCCCAGGGGCTTCTATGGCTACACCTTC. It codes for CASSEFPRGFYGYTF.

The gene calls are TRBV6-5 and TRBJ1-3; TRBD1 matches 7 bases. This CDR3 comprises 14 residues. J gave up 4 bases and V 6 bases, and 6 bases lay outside the gene matches. The V gene's germline CDR1 is MNHEY and CDR2 SVGAGI. CDR3 bases: TGTGCCAGCAGACTCGACAGGGCCGGAAACACCATATATTTT. Its translation is CASRLDRAGNTIYF.

V is TRBV6-5 and J is TRBJ1-2; D not resolved. The CDR3 is 13 residues long. V lost 7 bases to trimming and J lost 0 bases, with 9 bases between them. The germline V gene encodes CDR1 MNHEY and CDR2 SVGAGI. CDR3 DNA: TGTGCCAGCATGAAGGACGCTAACTATGGCTACACCTTC. Residues: CASMKDANYGYTF.

This clone was recorded only once. The V and J genes are TRBV18 and TRBJ1-2; 7 nucleotides agree with TRBD1. This CDR3 has 18 amino acids. CDR1 KGHSH and CDR2 LQKENI come from the germline V gene. V dropped 5 bases and J dropped 4; count of bases not matched to a gene: 19. CDR3 in DNA: TGTGCCAGCTCAGGAACTACATACAAGGGGGCTGGTATCTATGGCTACACCTTC. Amino acids: CASSGTTYKGAGIYGYTF.

This clone ranks as medium-sized. V is TRBV30 and J is TRBJ1-1; the D is unclear. V was clipped by 3 bases and J by 10 bases, with 12 bases between them. From germline, CDR1 is GTSNPN and CDR2 SVGIG (reference sequence). The CDR3 contains 11 residues. The CDR3 spells CAWRIGGLAFF. The CDR3 DNA sequence: TGTGCCTGGAGGATCGGAGGTCTAGCTTTCTTT.

The chain carries TRBV29-1 and TRBJ2-7; 10 bases match TRBD1. The CDR3 has 13 amino acids. CDR1 and CDR2 from the germline V gene are SQVTM and ANQGSEA. Losses at the gene ends were 7 bases for V and 5 bases for J; bases not matched to a gene: 8. The CDR3 DNA is TGCAGCGCCCGAAGACAGGGGGCCAACGAGCAGTACTTC. This codes for CSARRQGANEQYF.